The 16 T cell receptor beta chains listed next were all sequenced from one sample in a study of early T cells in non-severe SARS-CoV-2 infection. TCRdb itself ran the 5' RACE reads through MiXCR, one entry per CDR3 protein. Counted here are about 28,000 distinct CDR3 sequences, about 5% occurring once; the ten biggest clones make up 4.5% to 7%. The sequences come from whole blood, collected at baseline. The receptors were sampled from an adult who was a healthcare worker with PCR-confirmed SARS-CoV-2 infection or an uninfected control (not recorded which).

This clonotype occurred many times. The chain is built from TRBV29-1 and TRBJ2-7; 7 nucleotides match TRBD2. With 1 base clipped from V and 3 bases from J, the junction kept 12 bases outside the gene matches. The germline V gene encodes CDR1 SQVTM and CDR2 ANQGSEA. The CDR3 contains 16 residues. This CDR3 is CSVEVAFGTNYYEQYF. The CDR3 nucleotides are TGCAGCGTTGAAGTTGCGTTCGGGACTAACTACTACGAGCAGTACTTC.

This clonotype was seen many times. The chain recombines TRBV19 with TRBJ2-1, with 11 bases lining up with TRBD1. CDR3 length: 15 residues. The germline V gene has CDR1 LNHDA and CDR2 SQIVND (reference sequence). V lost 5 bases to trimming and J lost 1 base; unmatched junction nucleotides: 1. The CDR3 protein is CASSGTGGSYNEQFF. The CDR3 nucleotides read TGTGCCAGTAGTGGGACAGGGGGGTCCTACAATGAGCAGTTCTTC.

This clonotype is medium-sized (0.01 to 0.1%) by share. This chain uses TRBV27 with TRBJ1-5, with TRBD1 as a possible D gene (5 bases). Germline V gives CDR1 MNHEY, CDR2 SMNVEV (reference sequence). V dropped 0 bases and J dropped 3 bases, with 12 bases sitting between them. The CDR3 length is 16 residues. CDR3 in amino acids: CASSLSRPGNNQPQHF. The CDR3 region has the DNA TGTGCCAGCAGTTTATCGAGGCCAGGGAACAATCAGCCCCAGCATTTT.

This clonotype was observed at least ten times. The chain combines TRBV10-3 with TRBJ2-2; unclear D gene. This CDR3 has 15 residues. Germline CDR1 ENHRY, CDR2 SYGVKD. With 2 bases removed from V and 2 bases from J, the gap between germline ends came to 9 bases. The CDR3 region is CAISEAGANTGELFF. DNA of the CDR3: TGTGCCATCAGTGAGGCAGGCGCTAACACCGGGGAGCTGTTTTTT.

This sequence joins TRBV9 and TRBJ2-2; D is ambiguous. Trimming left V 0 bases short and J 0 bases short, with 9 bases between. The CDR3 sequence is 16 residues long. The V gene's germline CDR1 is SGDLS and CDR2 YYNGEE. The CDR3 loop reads CASSVGYYPNTGELFF. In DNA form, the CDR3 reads TGTGCCAGCAGCGTAGGTTACTATCCGAACACCGGGGAGCTGTTTTTT.

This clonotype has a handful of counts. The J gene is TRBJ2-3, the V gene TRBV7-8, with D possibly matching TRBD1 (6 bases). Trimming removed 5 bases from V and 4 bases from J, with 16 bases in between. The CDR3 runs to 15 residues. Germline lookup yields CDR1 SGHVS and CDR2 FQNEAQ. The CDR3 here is CASSNLRDIPDTQYF. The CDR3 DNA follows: TGTGCCAGCAGCAACCTCCGGGACATCCCAGATACGCAGTATTTT. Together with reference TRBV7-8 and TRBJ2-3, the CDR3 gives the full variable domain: GAGVSQSPRYKVAKRGQDVALRCDPISGHVSLFWYQQALGQGPEFLTYFQNEAQLDKSGLPSDRFFAERPEGSVSTLKIQRTQQEDSAVYLCASSNLRDIPDTQYFGPGTRLTVL.

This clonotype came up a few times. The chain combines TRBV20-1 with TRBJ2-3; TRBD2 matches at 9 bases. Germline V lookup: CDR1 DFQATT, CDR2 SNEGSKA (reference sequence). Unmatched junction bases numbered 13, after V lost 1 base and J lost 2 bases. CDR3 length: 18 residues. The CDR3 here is CSARGRAIERGATDTQYF. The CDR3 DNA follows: TGCAGTGCTAGAGGCCGTGCCATAGAGCGGGGGGCCACAGATACGCAGTATTTT.

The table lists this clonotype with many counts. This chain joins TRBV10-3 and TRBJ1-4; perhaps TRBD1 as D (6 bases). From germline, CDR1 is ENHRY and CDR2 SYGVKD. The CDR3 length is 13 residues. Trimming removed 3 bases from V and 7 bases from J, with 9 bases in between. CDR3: CAISETGREKLFF. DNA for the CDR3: TGTGCCATCAGTGAAACAGGGCGTGAAAAACTGTTTTTT.

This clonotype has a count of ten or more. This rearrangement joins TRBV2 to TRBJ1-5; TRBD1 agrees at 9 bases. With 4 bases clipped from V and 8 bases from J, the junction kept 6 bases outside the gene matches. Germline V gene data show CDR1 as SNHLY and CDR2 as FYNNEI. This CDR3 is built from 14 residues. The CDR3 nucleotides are TGTGCCAGCAGTGGTGACAGGGGGAATGAGCCCCAGCATTTT. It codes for CASSGDRGNEPQHF.

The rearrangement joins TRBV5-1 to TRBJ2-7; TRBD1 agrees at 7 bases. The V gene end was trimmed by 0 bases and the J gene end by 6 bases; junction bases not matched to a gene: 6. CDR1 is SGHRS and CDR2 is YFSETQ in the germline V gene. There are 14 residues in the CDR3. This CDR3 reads CASSLARGSSEQYF. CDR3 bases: TGCGCCAGCAGCTTGGCCAGGGGGTCGTCCGAGCAGTACTTC.

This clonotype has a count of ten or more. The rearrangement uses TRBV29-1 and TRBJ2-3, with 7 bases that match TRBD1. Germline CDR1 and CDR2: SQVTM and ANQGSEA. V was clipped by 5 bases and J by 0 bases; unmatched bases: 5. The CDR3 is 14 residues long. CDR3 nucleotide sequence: TGCAGCGTTATAGGACAGGAGAGCACAGATACGCAGTATTTT. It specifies CSVIGQESTDTQYF.

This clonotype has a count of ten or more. This CDR3 is CASSDNRRGLVNEQFF. CDR3 coding DNA: TGTGCCAGCAGTGACAACAGGCGGGGCCTGGTAAATGAGCAGTTCTTC. The rearrangement joins TRBV6-4 to TRBJ2-1, with D possibly being TRBD2 (6 bases). CDR1 and CDR2 (germline): MRHNA, SNTAGT. The CDR3 loop spans 16 amino acids. V lost 2 bases, J lost 7 bases, and 18 bases lay in between.

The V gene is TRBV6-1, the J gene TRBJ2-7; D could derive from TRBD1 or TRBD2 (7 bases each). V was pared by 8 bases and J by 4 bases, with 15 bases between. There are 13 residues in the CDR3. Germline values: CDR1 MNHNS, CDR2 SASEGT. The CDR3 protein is CASSRGGLYEQYF. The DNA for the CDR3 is TGTGCCAGCTCCAGGGGGGGCTTATACGAGCAGTACTTC.

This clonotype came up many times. CDR3: CSARDPQVSYNEQFF. In DNA, the CDR3 is TGCAGTGCTAGAGATCCGCAGGTCTCCTACAATGAGCAGTTCTTC. The genes are TRBV20-1 and TRBJ2-1, with D unresolved. Per the germline V gene, CDR1 is DFQATT and CDR2 is SNEGSKA (reference sequence). V was cut by 0 bases and J by 0 bases, with 9 bases left in between. This CDR3 spans 15 amino acids.

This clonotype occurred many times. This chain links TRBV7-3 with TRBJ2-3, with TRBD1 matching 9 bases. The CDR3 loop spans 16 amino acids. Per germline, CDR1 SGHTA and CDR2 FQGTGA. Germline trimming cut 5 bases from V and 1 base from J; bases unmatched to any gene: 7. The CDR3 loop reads CASSLAGTGRTDTQYF. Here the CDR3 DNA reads TGTGCCAGCAGCCTAGCCGGGACAGGGCGCACAGATACGCAGTATTTT.

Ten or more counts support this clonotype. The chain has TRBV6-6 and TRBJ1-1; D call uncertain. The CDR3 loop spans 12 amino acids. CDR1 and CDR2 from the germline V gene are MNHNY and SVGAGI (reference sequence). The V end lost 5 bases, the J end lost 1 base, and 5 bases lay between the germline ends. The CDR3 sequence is CASSRPNTEAFF. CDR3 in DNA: TGTGCCAGCAGTCGTCCGAACACTGAAGCTTTCTTT.